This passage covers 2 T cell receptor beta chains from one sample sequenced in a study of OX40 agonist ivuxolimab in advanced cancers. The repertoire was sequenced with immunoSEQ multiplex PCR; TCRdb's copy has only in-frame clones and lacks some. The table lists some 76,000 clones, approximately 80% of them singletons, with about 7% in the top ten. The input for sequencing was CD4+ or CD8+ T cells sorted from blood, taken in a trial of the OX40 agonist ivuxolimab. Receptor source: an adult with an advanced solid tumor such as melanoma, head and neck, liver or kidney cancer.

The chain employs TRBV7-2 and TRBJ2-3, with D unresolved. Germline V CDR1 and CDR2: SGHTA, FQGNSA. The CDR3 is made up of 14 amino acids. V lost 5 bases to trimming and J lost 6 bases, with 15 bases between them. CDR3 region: CASSRSQGTDTQYF. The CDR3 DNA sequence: TGTGCCAGCAGCCGGTCCCAAGGAACGGATACGCAGTATTTT.

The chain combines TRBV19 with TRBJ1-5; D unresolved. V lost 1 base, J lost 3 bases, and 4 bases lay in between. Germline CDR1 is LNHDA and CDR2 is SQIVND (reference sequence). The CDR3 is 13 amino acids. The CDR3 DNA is TGTGCCAGTAGTATAGGAGTCAATCAGCCCCAGCATTTT. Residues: CASSIGVNQPQHF. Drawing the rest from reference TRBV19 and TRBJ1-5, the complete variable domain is DGGITQSPKYLFRKEGQNVTLSCEQNLNHDAMYWYRQDPGQGLRLIYYSQIVNDFQKGDIAEGYSVSREKKESFPLTVTSAQKNPTAFYLCASSIGVNQPQHFGDGTRLSIL.